The clone carrying this T cell receptor (beta chain) has just one count. Measured with immunoSEQ multiplex PCR; TCRdb has only the in-frame clones, and not every one. Of some 100,000 clones in the sample, approximately 90% are singletons; the top ten hold under 0.95%. Germline V gene sequence: CDR1 MNHEY, CDR2 SMNVEV (reference sequence). The CDR3 sequence is 15 residues long. V was trimmed by 3 bases and J by 2 bases, leaving 13 bases between them. This specimen comes from a study of PD-L1 blockade in urothelial cancer. Whole-study context: Prior regimens of chemotherapy numbered 0 to 3 per patient. Among blood samples, the median T cell count was some 140,000.

The rearrangement links TRBV27 to TRBJ1-1; D might be TRBD1 (5 bases). The TCR originated in a woman at least 80 years old with urothelial cancer. The material sequenced was PBMCs, taken around atezolizumab (anti-PD-L1) treatment. CDR3 sequence reads: CASSLQAGGNTEAFF. For the CDR3, the DNA is TGTGCCAGCAGTTTGCAAGCGGGGGGTAACACTGAAGCTTTCTTT.